A selection of T cell receptor beta chains follows, all from one sample in a study of a mutant IDH1 vaccine in newly diagnosed glioma. These receptors have no identified antigens. Repertoires were generated with immunoSEQ multiplex PCR, while TCRdb's copy carries only in-frame clones and drops some. The table includes approximately 60,000 clones, 80% to 90% detected once. The sample consisted of PBMCs, taken from a glioma patient whose treatment included an IDH1 peptide vaccine. These receptors were taken from a man aged 40-50 years with glioma. The CDR3 runs from the conserved cysteine through the conserved F or W.

>TRBV20-1|10|TRBJ2-7
CSAVDYEQYF
>TRBV18|13|TRBJ2-7
CASSPPVVYEQYF
>TRBV19|17|TRBJ2-7
CASSVKSAAGVLYEQYF
>TRBV5-1|16|TRBJ2-3
CASSLGTGASTDTQYF
>TRBV7-8|12|TRBJ1-2
CASSAGLRGYTF
>TRBV11-3|12|TRBJ2-4
CASSLSGNIQYF
>TRBV6-5|15|TRBJ1-3
CASRRTGDFGNTIYF
>TRBV5-1|15|TRBJ2-5
CASSSGHRGQETQYF
>TRBV6-6|13|TRBJ1-5
CASSYSLFQPQHF
>TRBV6-6|15|TRBJ1-1
CASSTPGTVNTEAFF